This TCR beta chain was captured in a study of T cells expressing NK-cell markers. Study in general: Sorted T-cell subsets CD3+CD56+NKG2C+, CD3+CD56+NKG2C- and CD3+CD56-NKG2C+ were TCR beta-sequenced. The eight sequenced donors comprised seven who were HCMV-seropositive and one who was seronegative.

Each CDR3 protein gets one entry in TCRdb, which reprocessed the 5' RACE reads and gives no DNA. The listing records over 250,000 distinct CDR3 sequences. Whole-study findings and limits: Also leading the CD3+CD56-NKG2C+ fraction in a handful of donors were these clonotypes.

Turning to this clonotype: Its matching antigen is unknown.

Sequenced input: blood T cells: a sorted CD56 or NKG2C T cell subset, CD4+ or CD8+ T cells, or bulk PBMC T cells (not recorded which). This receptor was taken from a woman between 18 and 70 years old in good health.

The CDR3 sequence: CASRSLRRANTGELFF. J is TRBJ2-2 and V is TRBV28. The CDR3 runs 16 residues. The germline gives CDR1 MDHEN, CDR2 SYDVKM.